This T cell receptor (beta chain) stems from a study of neoadjuvant anti-PD-1 for oral cavity cancer. About the research overall: Patients without progression received a fourth nivolumab dose around day 43, then surgical resection on days 50-56.

Stated time point: after neoadjuvant nivolumab, at surgical resection. V lost 10 bases and J 0 bases, leaving 12 bases between the germline ends. The V gene's germline CDR1 is MDHEN and CDR2 SYDVKM. CDR3 length equals 13 residues. Profiled with immunoSEQ multiplex PCR; TCRdb holds only in-frame clones, not every one. The sample consists of about 42,000 clones, about 76% of them appearing once. This sequence was found in a person aged 40 to 85 with oral cavity squamous cell carcinoma. Sequenced material: PBMCs, taken after nivolumab (anti-PD-1) treatment. The chain has TRBV28 and TRBJ1-1; D not certain. The CDR3 region is CATADGLNTEAFF. The CDR3 DNA follows: TGTGCCACCGCGGACGGATTGAACACTGAAGCTTTCTTT.